A single sample is the source of the 18 T cell receptor beta chains below, sequenced in a study of cytomegalovirus exposure and HLA in healthy donors. The primer mix had 60 Vbeta and 13 Jbeta primers. The protocol was immunoSEQ multiplex PCR, while the TCRdb copy is restricted to in-frame clones and leaves out a portion. The data show over 110,000 clones, about 80% seen once. The specimen sequenced was PBMCs. All receptors come from a woman between 40 and 55 years old in good health and CMV-seropositive.

The chain recombines TRBV18 with TRBJ2-2; D is perhaps TRBD1 (6 bases). Trimming cost V 4 bases and J 4 bases, with 28 bases left between them. CDR3 size: 20 residues. The germline gives CDR1 KGHSH, CDR2 LQKENI. For the CDR3, the DNA is TGTGCCAGCTCACGGGGTCATCGCCGACAAGGGGGAACGTCCACCGGGGAGCTGTTTTTT. This translates into CASSRGHRRQGGTSTGELFF.

This chain connects TRBV11-3 to TRBJ1-1; weak D call: TRBD1 (6 bases). V was pared by 3 bases and J by 3 bases, with 11 bases between. The CDR3 covers 14 residues. Germline-derived CDR1 and CDR2 are SGHNT and YENEEA. The CDR3 region has the DNA TGTGCCAGCAGCTTTTCAGGGGAACACACTGAAGCTTTCTTT. Its protein product is CASSFSGEHTEAFF.

On this clone: A read error may produce the germline difference seen at one junction end. V gene TRBV7-9 combines with J gene TRBJ2-1; TRBD2 aligns across 9 bases. This CDR3 spans 14 amino acids. CDR1 is SEHNR, CDR2 FQNEAQ, per germline (reference sequence). In DNA, the CDR3 is TGTGCCAGCAGCGTAGCGGGAGTAAACAATGAGCAGTTCTTC. It codes for CASSVAGVNNEQFF.

Only a few counts were recorded for this clone. The chain is built from TRBV2 and TRBJ2-1; tentative D call: TRBD2 (5 bases). V was clipped by 2 bases and J by 13 bases, with 9 bases between them. CDR3 length: 11 amino acids. From germline, CDR1 is SNHLY and CDR2 FYNNEI. The CDR3 bases are TGTGCCAGCAGTGAACCCGGGAAACAGTTCTTC. Its protein product is CASSEPGKQFF.

The V and J genes are TRBV27 and TRBJ1-4; D might be TRBD1 (6 bases). CDR1 is MNHEY and CDR2 is SMNVEV in the germline V gene (reference sequence). The germline V and J ends were trimmed by 4 bases and 5 bases, with 11 bases remaining between them. This CDR3 is built from 14 residues. The CDR3 loop reads CASSSTGRNEKLFF. For the CDR3, the DNA is TGTGCCAGCAGTTCTACAGGGCGCAATGAAAAACTGTTTTTT.

This chain joins TRBV28 and TRBJ1-1, with D unresolved. The CDR3 has 17 amino acids. Germline loops: CDR1 MDHEN, CDR2 SYDVKM. V dropped 7 bases and J dropped 0 bases, with 21 bases sitting between them. This chain's CDR3 is CASTGGSGVPMNTEAFF. In nucleotides, the CDR3 is TGTGCCAGCACAGGAGGGAGCGGGGTTCCTATGAACACTGAAGCTTTCTTT.

The chain uses TRBV20-1 and TRBJ1-4; D may be TRBD1 (5 bases). V lost 6 bases, J lost 8 bases, and 10 bases lay in between. This CDR3 is 11 amino acids long. CDR1 is DFQATT, CDR2 SNEGSKA, per germline (reference sequence). DNA for the CDR3: TGCAGTGCGCAGGGAGGGGAAAAACTGTTTTTT. Its protein is CSAQGGEKLFF.

This clone was found a few times. This rearrangement joins TRBV27 to TRBJ2-7; the D gene is possibly TRBD2 (5 bases). Germline V gene lookup returns CDR1 MNHEY and CDR2 SMNVEV (reference sequence). V lost 1 base to trimming and J lost 7 bases, with 17 bases between them. The CDR3 totals 15 residues. CDR3 nucleotide sequence: TGTGCCAGCAGTTTATGGCCGGGAAGGTCCGGGGAGCAGTACTTC. This encodes CASSLWPGRSGEQYF.

On this clone itself: It is unclear where the CDR3 begins or ends on the DNA, so no DNA is shown, and the CDR3 is as TCRdb lists it. This rearrangement joins TRBV21-1 to TRBJ2-5; TRBD2 was called by the table and not checked on the DNA. TRBV21-1 is a listed pseudogene. The CDR3 has 21 amino acids, counting both end residues. The CDR3 reads CASSKRVGRGTDGRDQETQYF.

J is TRBJ1-2 and V is TRBV18; D uncertain. This CDR3 is 12 amino acids long. Germline CDR1 and CDR2: KGHSH and LQKENI. The V end lost 3 bases, the J end lost 6 bases, and 8 bases lay between the germline ends. The CDR3 spells CASSPEGHGYTF. The CDR3, as DNA: TGTGCCAGCTCACCGGAGGGCCATGGCTACACCTTC.

The chain couples TRBV5-6 to TRBJ2-2; D is possibly TRBD1 (5 bases). Between the trimmed V and J ends, which lost 0 bases and 7 bases, there was a span of 10 bases. The V gene's germline CDR1 is SGHDT and CDR2 YYEEEE. This CDR3 spans 14 amino acids. CDR3 bases: TGTGCCAGCAGCTTGGGACAGACCCTCGGGGAGCTGTTTTTT. It is translated as CASSLGQTLGELFF.

V usage is TRBV15 and J usage is TRBJ2-1, with TRBD2 matching over 12 bases. V trimming: 3 bases; J trimming: 0 bases; junction bases outside the gene matches: 9. Per germline, CDR1 LNHNV and CDR2 YYDKDF (reference sequence). The CDR3 covers 19 residues. CDR3 amino acids: CATSSFELAGGSSYNEQFF. CDR3 sequence (DNA): TGTGCCACCAGCAGTTTCGAACTAGCGGGGGGAAGCTCCTACAATGAGCAGTTCTTC. Filled out from reference TRBV15 and TRBJ2-1, the complete variable domain reads DAMVIQNPRYQVTQFGKPVTLSCSQTLNHNVMYWYQQKSSQAPKLLFHYYDKDFNNEADTPDNFQSRRPNTSFCFLDIRSPGLGDTAMYLCATSSFELAGGSSYNEQFFGPGTRLTVL.

The J gene is TRBJ1-5, the V gene TRBV7-9, with D maybe TRBD1 (5 bases). The CDR3 covers 17 residues. Germline V gene lookup returns CDR1 SEHNR and CDR2 FQNEAQ (reference sequence). V lost 1 base and J lost 0, with 13 bases in between. The CDR3 spells CASSLDLQVLSNQPQHF. DNA for the CDR3: TGTGCCAGCAGCTTAGACTTACAGGTTCTTAGCAATCAGCCCCAGCATTTT.

The chain is built from TRBV7-9 and TRBJ1-6; no reliable D call. The V and J ends lost 3 bases and 0 bases respectively, with 9 bases between them. This CDR3 is built from 16 residues. Germline CDR1 SEHNR, CDR2 FQNEAQ (reference sequence). CDR3 in amino acids: CASSFSGSSYNSPLHF. In nucleotides, the CDR3 is TGTGCCAGCAGCTTTTCCGGGAGCTCCTATAATTCACCCCTCCACTTT.

The V and J genes are TRBV19 and TRBJ1-5; 12 bases map to TRBD1. The CDR3 consists of 15 residues. The V and J ends lost 4 bases and 6 bases, in that order; junction bases with no gene match: 4. The germline gives CDR1 LNHDA, CDR2 SQIVND (reference sequence). The CDR3 DNA is TGTGCCAGTAGTAACTGGGACAGGGGGCGTCAGCCCCAGCATTTT. It specifies CASSNWDRGRQPQHF.

Turning to this clone: The same CDR3 is also encoded by other DNA sequences in this sample. This chain links TRBV15 with TRBJ2-7; TRBD2 might be the D (6 bases). V lost 11 bases and J 2 bases, leaving 19 bases between the germline ends. The germline V gene encodes CDR1 LNHNV and CDR2 YYDKDF (reference sequence). The CDR3 is 14 amino acids. CDR3 DNA sequence: TGTGCCGCGGGCGGGACTCTAGCAGCCTACGAGCAGTACTTC. Protein: CAAGGTLAAYEQYF.

The chain uses TRBV28 and TRBJ1-5, with 7 bases that match TRBD1. The CDR3 covers 15 residues. Per germline, CDR1 MDHEN and CDR2 SYDVKM. V was clipped by 3 bases and J by 6 bases; unmatched bases: 8. The CDR3 bases are TGTGCCAGCAGTTTCGACCAGGAGGGGGCTCAGCCCCAGCATTTT. Amino acids: CASSFDQEGAQPQHF.

This chain links TRBV19 with TRBJ2-7; the D is unclear. V was pared by 3 bases and J by 0 bases, with 9 bases between. From germline, CDR1 is LNHDA and CDR2 SQIVND (reference sequence). The CDR3 consists of 14 residues. The CDR3 protein is CASSIIFSSYEQYF. CDR3 bases: TGTGCCAGTAGTATTATATTTAGCTCCTACGAGCAGTACTTC.